The 13 T cell receptor beta chains below come from one sample, sequenced in a study of CD8 T cells in ankylosing spondylitis. TCRdb processed the 5' RACE reads anew with MiXCR; each CDR3 protein has one entry. This table has 80,000 to 100,000 distinct CDR3 sequences, about 8.3% appearing once. The specimen sequenced was blood, either unsorted or a sorted T cell fraction (not recorded which). The receptors stem from a male donor with ankylosing spondylitis or in good health (not recorded which).

This clonotype was counted many times. V gene TRBV5-4 combines with J gene TRBJ2-7, with D tentatively TRBD2 (5 bases). Trimming removed 4 bases at V and 4 bases at J, with 12 bases between. This CDR3 contains 13 residues. CDR1 is SGHNT, CDR2 YYREEE, per germline (reference sequence). CDR3 coding DNA: TGTGCCAGCAGCATCGGACTTGAGTACGAGCAGTACTTC. Amino acid sequence: CASSIGLEYEQYF.

This clonotype was seen repeatedly, ten times or more. The chain recombines TRBV12-3 or TRBV12-4 with TRBJ2-2; TRBD1 matches 8 bases. V shed 6 bases, J shed 6 bases, and the junction held 9 bases outside the gene matches. The length of the CDR3 is 15 residues. The CDR3 DNA follows: TGTGCCAGCAGACGACAGGGGCGCGATGCCGGGGAGCTGTTTTTT. Translating it yields CASRRQGRDAGELFF.

This clonotype was found many times. The chain joins TRBV5-1 to TRBJ1-5, with D tentatively TRBD1 (6 bases). CDR1 is SGHRS and CDR2 is YFSETQ in the germline V gene. The CDR3 sequence is 15 residues long. Trimming removed 4 bases from V and 4 bases from J, with 15 bases in between. The CDR3 is CASSPRGQSNQPQHF. Written as DNA, the CDR3 is TGCGCCAGCAGCCCACGGGGGCAGTCAAATCAGCCCCAGCATTTT.

This clonotype was seen ten or more times. V gene TRBV20-1 combines with J gene TRBJ2-5; D is uncertain. Germline CDR1 and CDR2: DFQATT and SNEGSKA (reference sequence). V dropped 3 bases and J dropped 5 bases, with 13 bases sitting between them. The CDR3 is made up of 13 amino acids. The CDR3 sequence: CSASPNSAETQYF. For the CDR3, the DNA is TGCAGTGCTAGCCCAAATTCGGCGGAGACCCAGTACTTC.

The chain recombines TRBV7-6 with TRBJ2-3, with 10 bases lining up with TRBD2. The CDR3 extends over 17 amino acids. Germline assignment: CDR1 SGHVS and CDR2 FNYEAQ. The J segment lost 5 bases and the V segment lost 1 base, leaving 9 bases of the junction unmatched. The CDR3 sequence: CASSLGKLAGVVDTQYF. The DNA for the CDR3 is TGTGCCAGCAGCTTAGGGAAGCTAGCGGGAGTTGTAGATACGCAGTATTTT.

This clonotype occurred many times. This chain joins TRBV27 and TRBJ1-1, with a tentative D call TRBD1 (5 bases). Germline values: CDR1 MNHEY, CDR2 SMNVEV (reference sequence). V was shortened by 6 bases and J by 7 bases, with 18 bases between the two germline ends. There are 14 residues in the CDR3. CDR3 in amino acids: CASRRGAQYSEAFF. CDR3 nucleotides: TGTGCCAGCAGGCGAGGGGCACAGTACAGTGAAGCTTTCTTT.

This clonotype was picked up many times. The rearrangement joins TRBV5-3 to TRBJ2-2; D gene ambiguous. TRBV5-3 is assigned to the ORF class and has an uncertain function. Trimming left V 4 bases short and J 10 bases short, with 8 bases between. This CDR3 is built from 11 residues. CDR3 loop: CARSHVAELFF. The CDR3 coding sequence is TGTGCCAGAAGCCACGTAGCGGAGCTGTTTTTT.

This clonotype was detected many times. The gene calls are TRBV15 and TRBJ2-1, with 9 bases identical to TRBD2. The germline gives CDR1 LNHNV, CDR2 YYDKDF (reference sequence). The CDR3 contains 16 residues. V lost 0 bases, J lost 7 bases, and 7 bases stayed unmatched. The CDR3 nucleotides are TGTGCCACCAGCAGAGATAGCGGGAGCCGTATTAATGAGCAGTTCTTC. It is translated as CATSRDSGSRINEQFF.

This clonotype has a count of ten or more. This chain joins TRBV10-3 and TRBJ1-5, with D possibly being TRBD1 (6 bases). The CDR3 is 16 residues long. V shed 0 bases and J shed 7 bases, with 16 bases lying between them. Germline CDR1 reads ENHRY; CDR2 reads SYGVKD. CDR3: CAISESGASWDQPQHF. The CDR3 DNA is TGTGCCATCAGTGAGTCGGGGGCCTCGTGGGACCAGCCCCAGCATTTT.

This clonotype was seen repeatedly, ten times or more. The chain employs TRBV15 and TRBJ2-1; tentatively, D is TRBD2 (5 bases). V dropped 0 bases and J dropped 8 bases, with 8 bases sitting between them. CDR3 length: 13 amino acids. CDR1 is LNHNV and CDR2 is YYDKDF in the germline V gene (reference sequence). CDR3 in DNA: TGTGCCACCAGCAGAGATCGCGGGTATGAGCAGTTCTTC. Translation: CATSRDRGYEQFF.

This clonotype was recorded at least ten times. This chain uses TRBV29-1 with TRBJ1-3; D gene unclear. Trimming pared 6 bases from V and 0 bases from J, leaving 9 bases between. The length of the CDR3 is 13 residues. The germline gives CDR1 SQVTM, CDR2 ANQGSEA. The CDR3 DNA sequence: TGCAGCGTCCCTGCGGGCTCTGGAAACACCATATATTTT. Translating gives CSVPAGSGNTIYF.

In this sample, this clonotype turned up many times. The CDR3 is CASSAGQGSSSYEQYF. The CDR3 bases are TGCGCCAGCAGCGCAGGACAGGGGAGCAGCTCCTACGAGCAGTACTTC. This rearrangement joins TRBV5-1 to TRBJ2-7, with 9 nucleotides matching TRBD1. CDR3 length equals 16 residues. V lost 4 bases, J lost 0 bases, and 8 bases stayed unmatched. The germline gives CDR1 SGHRS, CDR2 YFSETQ. The complete variable domain, with remaining parts taken from reference TRBV5-1 and TRBJ2-7, reads KAGVTQTPRYLIKTRGQQVTLSCSPISGHRSVSWYQQTPGQGLQFLFEYFSETQRNKGNFPGRFSGRQFSNSRSEMNVSTLELGDSALYLCASSAGQGSSSYEQYFGPGTRLTVT.

Comments on this clonotype: This may stem from a read error, because a much larger clone lies one nucleotide away. V and J are TRBV20-1 and TRBJ1-2, with 8 bases that match TRBD1. Losses at the gene ends were 4 bases for V and 4 bases for J; bases not matched to a gene: 8. The V gene's germline CDR1 is DFQATT and CDR2 SNEGSKA (reference sequence). This CDR3 comprises 14 residues. DNA for the CDR3: TGCAGTGCTAAACGGACAGGGAACCCCTATGGCTACACCTTC. It codes for CSAKRTGNPYGYTF.